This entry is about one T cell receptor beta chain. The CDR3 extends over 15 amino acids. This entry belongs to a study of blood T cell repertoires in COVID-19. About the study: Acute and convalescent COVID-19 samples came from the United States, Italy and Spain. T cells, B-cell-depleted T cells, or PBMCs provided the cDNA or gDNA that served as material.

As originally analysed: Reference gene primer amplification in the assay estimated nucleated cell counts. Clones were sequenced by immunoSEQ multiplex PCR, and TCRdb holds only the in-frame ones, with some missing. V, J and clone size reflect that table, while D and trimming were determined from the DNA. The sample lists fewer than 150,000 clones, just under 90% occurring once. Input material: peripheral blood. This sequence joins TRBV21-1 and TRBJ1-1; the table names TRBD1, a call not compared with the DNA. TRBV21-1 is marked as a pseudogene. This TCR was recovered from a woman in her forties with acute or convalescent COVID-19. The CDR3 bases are TGTGCCAGCAGCCCCCCGTGGACAGGGGGCACTGAAGCTTTCTTT. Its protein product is CASSPPWTGGTEAFF.